This TCR beta chain was found in a study of regulatory T cells in long-lasting Graves disease (dated by TCRdb to 2020 to 2023). Some background on the complete study: Newly diagnosed Graves' disease patients had taken antithyroid drugs for less than 3 months. The study took place in China and was registered as a clinical trial. Patients with persistent Graves' disease were compared with patients with newly diagnosed Graves' disease using TCR sequencing and RNA sequencing of peripheral blood. A total of about 35 samples underwent TCR sequencing, from around 13 patients with persistent Graves' disease and around 20 patients with newly diagnosed Graves' disease. Points the paper makes about the study in general: The authors acknowledged the small sample size as a limitation that may reduce accuracy. More public clonotypes were shared among persistent patients (approximately 3,000) than among newly diagnosed patients (over 900). Compared with newly diagnosed patients, persistent Graves' disease patients had lower TCR Shannon entropy and fewer highly expanded clones, which suggests clonal expansion. Only the TCR beta chain was sequenced and analyzed. The study examined only peripheral blood because the primary lesion, thyroid tissue, could not be accessed. TRBV28, TRBJ1-2 and TRBJ2-5 were preferentially used in persistent disease, while TRBV20-1 and TRBJ2-1 were favored in newly diagnosed disease.

In this sample, this clonotype turned up a few times. The clone's antigen remains unknown. Base qualities are not at hand, and no much larger clone is one base apart. For this chain, trimming is 2 bases at the V end and 7 bases at the J end, and the number of junction bases without a gene match is 8. The CDR3 covers 15 residues, taking in both the cysteine and the phenylalanine. Only the CDR3 portion is preserved as DNA: 45 bases, with reading frame beginning at the first base. Per the germline V gene, MNHNS is the CDR1 and SASEGT is the CDR2. Library preparation was by multiplex PCR. Data came from an Illumina HiSeq 4000. iRepertoire HTBI primers and Arm-PCR amplification of CDR3 regions were used to construct TCR beta libraries. Gel purification was performed on PCR products prior to sequencing. Under the source paper's analysis protocol: Across samples, 60 to 70 TRBV and around 15 TRBJ segments were identified and used for gene usage analysis of CDR3 amino acid clonotypes. COPE and FqMerger were used to merge filtered high-quality paired reads into contigs. Contigs were aligned with BLAST to IMGT TRBV, TRBD and TRBJ reference genes, and CDR3 was defined per IMGT. Clonotypes above 0.1% frequency were classified as highly expanded clones. Repertoire diversity was measured by Shannon entropy, and V-J evenness by the Gini coefficient. Public clonotypes were defined as clonotypes shared by more than one individual. The public reads were quality trimmed at Q25 with fastp and then assembled into clones with MiXCR by TCRdb, keeping productive beta chains. Every CDR3 protein is listed once, alongside the most common genes and DNA of its rows. TCRdb's processing, not the authors' own work, is the source of the V and J calls. In this sample the table shows roughly 500,000 distinct CDR3 sequences, approximately 12% of which occur a single time. The ten largest clones capture about 8.3% of the sample.

The time point label corresponds to: newly diagnosed GD, antithyroid drugs for less than 3 months. For both TCR sequencing and RNA sequencing, RNA was extracted from PBMCs in TRIzol. Graves' disease was diagnosed according to American Thyroid Association guidelines. Patients for the study were recruited at an endocrinology department in Xi'an, China. Each patient gave 7.5 to 10 milliliters of peripheral blood, collected in an EDTA anticoagulant tube. Ficoll Paque Plus density gradient separation was used to isolate PBMCs, and no further T cell sorting was performed. An Agilent 2100 Bioanalyzer and agarose gel were used to check RNA quality, while a NanoDrop 2000 measured RNA concentration. This sample also belongs to another study, concerning T cells in Graves' hyperthyroidism and ophthalmopathy. The second source states: Stable Graves' hyperthyroidism was defined as no progression to ophthalmopathy during 18 months of follow-up. The hyperthyroidism patients were between 18 and 65 years old and newly diagnosed, with a disease duration of less than 2 months. The study excluded patients with uncontrolled infections, other autoimmune diseases, pregnancy or lactation. Diagnoses were established on the basis of clinical symptoms, serum thyroxine and TRAb, thyroid ultrasound, and orbital computed tomography. For the first round of RT-PCR on the TCR CDR3, the HTBI primer set was used together with the Qiagen OneStep RT-PCR kit. Most expanded thyroid clonotypes (frequency above 0.001) were also found in blood, which suggests that blood repertoires may mirror thyroid immune responses. In cross-validation, a model built on a 13 V-J signature told ophthalmopathy apart from stable hyperthyroidism with about 90% sensitivity and 81% to 82% specificity, and in testing the same model reached 80%/75%. In validation, the model predicted progression to ophthalmopathy with about 71% sensitivity and less than 80% specificity, a median of about 6 months before onset. TCR V-J signatures able to tell the groups apart were searched for in a discovery cohort of 90 to 100 patients, of whom about 40 had Graves' ophthalmopathy and around 56 had stable Graves' hyperthyroidism. Prospective prediction of ophthalmopathy was tested in an independent validation cohort consisting of fewer than 20 hyperthyroidism patients and around 16 patients who later progressed to ophthalmopathy. The roughly 99 discovery patients were divided at random into training and test sets in a 7:3 ratio. Thyroid tissue and blood T-cell repertoires from about six Graves' hyperthyroidism patients were also compared in the study. After blood sampling, hyperthyroidism patients were treated with methimazole at a starting dose of 30 mg daily, and ophthalmopathy patients were treated with high-dose intravenous methylprednisolone. Libraries were constructed in a second round of multiplex PCR, after which size selection and purification were performed. Libraries were sequenced paired-end with 100 bp reads on an Illumina HiSeq2000. Raw data were processed with SOAPnuke, discarding reads with adapters, uncalled bases, mean Phred below 15, or no exact constant-primer or identifier match. COPE v1.2.5 was used to merge the high-quality paired reads, and each unique nucleotide sequence was defined as a clonotype. Clonotypes were aligned to IMGT TRBV, TRBD and TRBJ reference segments using MiTCR v1.1. The analysis included only V-J combinations with a frequency above 0.0001, which together covered 99% to 99.2% of the repertoires. A TCS score was defined as the ratio between F50 (clonal expansion) and ExV (chaos), using BLOSUM62-based TCRdist between CDR3 peptides within each V-J. Welch's t-statistics and random forest reduced fewer than 550 V-J features to roughly 13, which were used in a naive Bayes classifier (R e1071). Sample size was not statistically predetermined, and investigators were not blinded to group allocation. TCR Vbeta CDR3 sequencing of roughly 140 peripheral blood samples (43 ophthalmopathy, around 80 hyperthyroidism and 17 progressor patients) is reported in the paper.

The TCR comes from a woman aged 30 to 39 with Graves disease. Donor details come from another sample of the same person, matched by shared clones. The material was peripheral blood mononuclear cells (PBMCs), obtained at new diagnosis, from a patient treated with antithyroid drugs. The V and J genes are TRBV6-1 and TRBJ2-1, with 7 middle bases fitting TRBD2. The DNA sequence is TGTGCCAGCAGTGAACACGGACTAGGGAGGAATGAGCAGTTCTTC. It specifies CASSEHGLGRNEQFF.